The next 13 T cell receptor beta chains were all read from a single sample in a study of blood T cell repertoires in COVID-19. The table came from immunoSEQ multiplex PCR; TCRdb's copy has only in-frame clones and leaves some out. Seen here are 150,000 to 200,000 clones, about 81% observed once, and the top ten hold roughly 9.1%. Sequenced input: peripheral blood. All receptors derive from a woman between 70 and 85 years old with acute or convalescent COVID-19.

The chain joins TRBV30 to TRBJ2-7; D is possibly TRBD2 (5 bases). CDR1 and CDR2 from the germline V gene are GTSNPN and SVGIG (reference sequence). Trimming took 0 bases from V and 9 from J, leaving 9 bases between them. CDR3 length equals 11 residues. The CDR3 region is CAWSVGEGQYF. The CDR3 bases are TGTGCCTGGAGTGTAGGAGAGGGGCAGTACTTC.

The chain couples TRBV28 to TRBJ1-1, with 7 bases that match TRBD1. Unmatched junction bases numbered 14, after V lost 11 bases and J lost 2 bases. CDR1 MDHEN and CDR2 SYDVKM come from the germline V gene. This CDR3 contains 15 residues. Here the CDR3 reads CAGSSGGKENTEAFF. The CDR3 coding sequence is TGTGCCGGGTCTTCAGGGGGTAAGGAAAACACTGAAGCTTTCTTT.

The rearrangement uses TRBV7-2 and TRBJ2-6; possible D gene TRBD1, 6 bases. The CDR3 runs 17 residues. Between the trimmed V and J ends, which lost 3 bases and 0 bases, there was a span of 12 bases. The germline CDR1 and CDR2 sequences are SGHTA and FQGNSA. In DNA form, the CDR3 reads TGTGCCAGCAGCTTCACAGGGTTGGACTCTGGGGCCAACGTCCTGACTTTC. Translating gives CASSFTGLDSGANVLTF.

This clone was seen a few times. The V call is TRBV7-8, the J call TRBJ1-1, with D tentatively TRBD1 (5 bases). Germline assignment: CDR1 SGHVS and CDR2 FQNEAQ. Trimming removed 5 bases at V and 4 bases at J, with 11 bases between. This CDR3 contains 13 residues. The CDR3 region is CASSARDSTEAFF. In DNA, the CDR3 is TGTGCCAGCAGCGCCAGGGATTCCACTGAAGCTTTCTTT.

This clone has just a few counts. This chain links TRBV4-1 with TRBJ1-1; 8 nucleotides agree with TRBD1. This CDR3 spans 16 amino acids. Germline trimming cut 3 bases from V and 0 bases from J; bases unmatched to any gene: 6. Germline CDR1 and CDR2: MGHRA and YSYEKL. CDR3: CASSHGTGTMNTEAFF. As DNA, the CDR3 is TGCGCCAGCAGCCACGGGACAGGCACTATGAACACTGAAGCTTTCTTT.

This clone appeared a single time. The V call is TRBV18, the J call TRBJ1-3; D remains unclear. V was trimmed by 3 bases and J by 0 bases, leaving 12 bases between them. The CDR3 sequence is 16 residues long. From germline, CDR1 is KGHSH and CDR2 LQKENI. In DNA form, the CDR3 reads TGTGCCAGCTCACCCCCAGGTGGGCTCTCTGGAAACACCATATATTTT. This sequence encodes CASSPPGGLSGNTIYF.

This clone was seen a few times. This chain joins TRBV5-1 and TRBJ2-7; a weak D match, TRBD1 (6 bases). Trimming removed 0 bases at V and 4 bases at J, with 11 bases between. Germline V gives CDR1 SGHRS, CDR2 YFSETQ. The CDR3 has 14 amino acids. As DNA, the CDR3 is TGCGCCAGCAGCTTGGGGACAGCAGAATACGAGCAGTACTTC. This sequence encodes CASSLGTAEYEQYF. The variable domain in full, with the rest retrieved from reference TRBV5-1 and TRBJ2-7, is KAGVTQTPRYLIKTRGQQVTLSCSPISGHRSVSWYQQTPGQGLQFLFEYFSETQRNKGNFPGRFSGRQFSNSRSEMNVSTLELGDSALYLCASSLGTAEYEQYFGPGTRLTVT.

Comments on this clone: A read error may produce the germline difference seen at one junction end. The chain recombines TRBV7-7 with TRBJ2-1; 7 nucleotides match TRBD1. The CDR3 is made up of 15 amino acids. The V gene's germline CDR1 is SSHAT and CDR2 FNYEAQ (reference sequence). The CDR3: CASSPTGYNYNEQFF. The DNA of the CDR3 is TGTGCTAGCAGCCCGACAGGGTACAACTACAATGAGCAGTTCTTC.

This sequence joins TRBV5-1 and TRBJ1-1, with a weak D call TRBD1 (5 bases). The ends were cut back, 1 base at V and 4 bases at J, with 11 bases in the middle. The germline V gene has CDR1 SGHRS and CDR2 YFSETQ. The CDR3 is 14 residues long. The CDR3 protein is CASSLWGETTEAFF. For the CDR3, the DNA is TGCGCCAGCAGCTTGTGGGGGGAGACCACTGAAGCTTTCTTT.

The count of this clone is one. In DNA, the CDR3 is TGTGCCACCGCTGGACAGGGGATGCGGGGGGGATTACAAGAGACCCAGTACTTC. Translated: CATAGQGMRGGLQETQYF. The chain carries TRBV24-1 and TRBJ2-5; D tentatively fits TRBD1 or TRBD2 (9 bases each). The germline V gene has CDR1 KGHDR and CDR2 SFDVKD. The ends were cut back, 9 bases at V and 2 bases at J, with 27 bases in the middle. This CDR3 comprises 18 residues.

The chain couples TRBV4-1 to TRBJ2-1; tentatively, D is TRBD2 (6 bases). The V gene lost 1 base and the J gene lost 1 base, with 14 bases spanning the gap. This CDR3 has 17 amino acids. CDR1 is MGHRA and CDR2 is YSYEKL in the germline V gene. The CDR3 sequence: CASSQVFAGISYNEQFF. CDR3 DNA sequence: TGCGCCAGCAGCCAAGTCTTTGCGGGAATATCCTACAATGAGCAGTTCTTC.

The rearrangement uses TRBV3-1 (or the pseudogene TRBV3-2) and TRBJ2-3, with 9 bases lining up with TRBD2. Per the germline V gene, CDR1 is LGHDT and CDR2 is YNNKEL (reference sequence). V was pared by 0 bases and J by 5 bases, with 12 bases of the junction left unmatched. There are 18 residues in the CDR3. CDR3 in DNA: TGTGCCAGCAGCCAAGATCCAAGGAGCGGGGGGAATTTAGATACGCAGTATTTT. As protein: CASSQDPRSGGNLDTQYF.

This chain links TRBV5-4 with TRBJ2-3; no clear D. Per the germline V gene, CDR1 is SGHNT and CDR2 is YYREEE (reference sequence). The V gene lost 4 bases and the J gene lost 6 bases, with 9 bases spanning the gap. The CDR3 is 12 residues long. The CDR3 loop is CASSPPGDTQYF. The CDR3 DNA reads TGTGCCAGCAGCCCCCCCGGGGATACGCAGTATTTT.